These 13 T cell receptor beta chains were sequenced from one sample in a study of blood T cells in healthy people across ages. PCR was performed a second time for roughly 6 to 12 cycles using a sample-barcoded 5' primer and a J-beta primer mix. In TCRdb, the 5' RACE reads were re-called with MiXCR into one record per CDR3 protein. The sample holds about 900,000 distinct CDR3 sequences, around 48% seen once. Sequenced: blood. These receptors all stem from a man in his thirties or forties in good health.

The V and J genes are TRBV7-2 and TRBJ2-3; TRBD2 aligns across 10 bases. Unmatched junction bases numbered 5, after V lost 0 bases and J lost 5 bases. CDR3 size: 16 residues. In germline, CDR1 is SGHTA, CDR2 FQGNSA. This chain's CDR3 is CASSLAGTSAGDTQYF. The DNA of the CDR3 is TGTGCCAGCAGCTTAGCTGGGACTAGCGCCGGAGATACGCAGTATTTT. Complete variable domain (other parts from reference TRBV7-2 and TRBJ2-3): GAGVSQSPSNKVTEKGKDVELRCDPISGHTALYWYRQSLGQGLEFLIYFQGNSAPDKSGLPSDRFSAERTGGSVSTLTIQRTQQEDSAVYLCASSLAGTSAGDTQYFGPGTRLTVL.

This chain links TRBV6-1 with TRBJ1-2; 11 bases match TRBD1. V shed 5 bases, J shed 5 bases, and the junction held 7 bases outside the gene matches. Germline values: CDR1 MNHNS, CDR2 SASEGT. The CDR3 is made up of 15 amino acids. The CDR3 sequence: CASSPRTGGDYGYTF. CDR3 DNA sequence: TGTGCCAGCAGTCCTCGGACAGGGGGCGATTATGGCTACACCTTC.

There are a few counts of this clonotype. Written as DNA, the CDR3 is TGTGCCAGCAGCCAGACAGGGGGTGTGGGCAATCAGCCCCAGCATTTT. Amino acid sequence: CASSQTGGVGNQPQHF. This chain uses TRBV28 with TRBJ1-5; the match to TRBD1 covers 9 bases. The CDR3 length is 16 residues. Unmatched junction bases numbered 8, after V lost 6 bases and J lost 2 bases. Looked up from germline, CDR1 is MDHEN and CDR2 is SYDVKM.

The V call is TRBV6-2 or TRBV6-3, the J call TRBJ2-4; D possibly uses TRBD1 or TRBD2 (5 bases each). The ends were cut back, 2 bases at V and 5 bases at J, with 13 bases in the middle. The germline V gene has CDR1 MNHEY and CDR2 SVGEGT. CDR3 length: 15 amino acids. CDR3 residues: CASSYGDARQNIQYF. The CDR3 coding sequence is TGTGCCAGCAGTTACGGGGACGCTCGGCAAAACATTCAGTACTTC.

The chain recombines TRBV7-2 with TRBJ2-2; the D is unclear. Germline assignment: CDR1 SGHTA and CDR2 FQGNSA. This CDR3 has 13 residues. Trimming stripped 2 bases from V and 7 bases from J, with 8 bases between. The CDR3 sequence: CASSLRVIGELFF. The CDR3 region has the DNA TGTGCCAGCAGCTTAAGGGTTATCGGGGAGCTGTTTTTT. The full variable domain, in which reference TRBV7-2 and TRBJ2-2 provide the parts outside the CDR3, is GAGVSQSPSNKVTEKGKDVELRCDPISGHTALYWYRQSLGQGLEFLIYFQGNSAPDKSGLPSDRFSAERTGGSVSTLTIQRTQQEDSAVYLCASSLRVIGELFFGEGSRLTVL.

V gene TRBV5-1 combines with J gene TRBJ1-1, with no clear D. The length of the CDR3 is 15 residues. Trimming removed 1 base at V and 4 bases at J, with 14 bases between. CDR1 SGHRS and CDR2 YFSETQ come from the germline V gene. CDR3 in DNA: TGCGCCAGCAGCTTGTATGGGCCCTCCGTCACTGAAGCTTTCTTT. Amino acid sequence: CASSLYGPSVTEAFF.

This clonotype turned up a few times. The chain uses TRBV3-1 and TRBJ2-1, with 7 bases lining up with TRBD1. Trimming took 3 bases from V and 9 from J; bases not matched to a gene: 5. There are 13 residues in the CDR3. Germline assignment: CDR1 LGHDT and CDR2 YNNKEL (reference sequence). This CDR3 reads CASSQIGDSEQFF. DNA of the CDR3: TGTGCCAGCAGCCAGATTGGGGACAGTGAGCAGTTCTTC.

V gene TRBV7-9 combines with J gene TRBJ2-5; a weak D match, TRBD2 (6 bases). The end of the DNA aligns better with TRBJ2-7, so the J call may be wrong. Germline values: CDR1 SEHNR, CDR2 FQNEAQ (reference sequence). This CDR3 comprises 14 residues. CDR3 sequence: CASSWDLGVGEQYF. As DNA, the CDR3 is TGTGCCAGCAGCTGGGACTTGGGTGTTGGCGAGCAGTACTTC.

The chain joins TRBV20-1 to TRBJ2-3; a weak D match, TRBD2 (6 bases). CDR1 DFQATT and CDR2 SNEGSKA come from the germline V gene (reference sequence). The CDR3 extends over 15 amino acids. V lost 3 bases to trimming and J lost 6 bases, with 19 bases between them. The CDR3 sequence: CSARDPGRGSDTQYF. Here the CDR3 DNA reads TGCAGTGCTAGGGATCCGGGACGGGGGTCGGATACGCAGTATTTT.

This chain joins TRBV2 and TRBJ1-1; unclear D gene. CDR3 length: 13 residues. V was shortened by 4 bases and J by 2 bases, with 8 bases between the two germline ends. From germline, CDR1 is SNHLY and CDR2 FYNNEI. The CDR3 protein is CASSGWSNTEAFF. The CDR3 DNA reads TGTGCCAGCAGTGGGTGGTCCAACACTGAAGCTTTCTTT.

This clonotype appeared many times. The V and J genes are TRBV20-1 and TRBJ2-7; 11 nucleotides agree with TRBD1. This CDR3 is 14 amino acids long. Germline V gives CDR1 DFQATT, CDR2 SNEGSKA (reference sequence). The ends lost 5 bases at V and 2 bases at J; junction bases unmatched: 5. This chain's CDR3 is CSAESGQGAYEQYF. CDR3 coding DNA: TGCAGTGCTGAGTCGGGACAGGGGGCCTACGAGCAGTACTTC.

This clonotype came up once. The junction shows a germline mismatch at one end, possibly a read error. V is TRBV5-1 and J is TRBJ2-3; D possibly matches TRBD1 or TRBD2 (5 bases each). The CDR3 is 15 residues long. Germline CDR1 SGHRS, CDR2 YFSETQ. Here the CDR3 reads CASSLYGATTDAQYF. The CDR3 DNA reads as TGCGCCAGCAGCTTATACGGGGCGACGACAGATGCGCAGTATTTT.

This sequence joins TRBV20-1 and TRBJ1-5; D unclear. The CDR3 is 16 amino acids. Trimming stripped 0 bases from V and 0 bases from J, with 12 bases between. Per germline, CDR1 DFQATT and CDR2 SNEGSKA (reference sequence). The CDR3 DNA follows: TGCAGTGCTAGAGATTTCGGGTCAGATAGCAATCAGCCCCAGCATTTT. Protein: CSARDFGSDSNQPQHF.